The rows below give T cell receptor beta chains drawn from one sample of a study of response to subunit inactivated influenza vaccine. TCRdb reprocessed the RT-PCR reads with MiXCR, giving one entry per CDR3 protein. This table has 450,000 to 600,000 distinct CDR3 sequences, about 8% appearing once. The sequencing here drew on PBMCs from blood, taken roughly 24 months after vaccination. The receptors stem from a man between 50 and 75 years old who received an inactivated influenza vaccine. The CDR3 runs from the conserved cysteine through the conserved F or W. A D gene is named only where the DNA matches it firmly. Clone size is shown for a subset of rows, as once, few, many or a class of expanded clone.

j_gene,abundance,d_gene,v_gene,CDR3nt,CDR3aa
TRBJ2-6,NA,NA,TRBV9,TGTGCCAGCAGCGTTACCGACAGCTCTGGGGCCAACGTCCTGACTTTC,CASSVTDSSGANVLTF
TRBJ1-2,NA,TRBD1,TRBV9,TGTGCCAGCAGCAACCAGGACAGGAACTATGGCTACACCTTC,CASSNQDRNYGYTF
TRBJ2-1,NA,TRBD1,TRBV3-1,TGTGCCAGCAGCGACCGGGGACAGTCCGTGTTCTTC,CASSDRGQSVFF
TRBJ2-1,many,NA,TRBV3-1,TGTGCCAGCAGCCAAGGCGGGGACCCTGGGAAGGAGCAGTTCTTC,CASSQGGDPGKEQFF
TRBJ2-5,few,NA,TRBV27,TGTGCCAGCAGTTTATCAGGGTTTGGGGAGACCCAGTACTTC,CASSLSGFGETQYF
TRBJ2-5,few,NA,TRBV5-1,TGCGCCAGCAGCCTGAGCCCAGAACGCCAAGAGACCCAGTACTTC,CASSLSPERQETQYF
TRBJ2-3,many,TRBD2,TRBV12-3/TRBV12-4,TGTGCCACCATTCTAGAGACTAGCGACACAGATACGCAGTATTTT,CATILETSDTDTQYF
TRBJ1-5,few,NA,TRBV9,TGTGCCAGCAGCGTAGGCATGAATCAGCCCCAGCATTTT,CASSVGMNQPQHF
TRBJ2-2,many,NA,TRBV3-1,TGTGCCAGCAGCCCGATACTCCGGACGGCGAACACCGGGGAGCTGTTTTTT,CASSPILRTANTGELFF
TRBJ2-1,NA,TRBD2,TRBV13,TGTGCCAGCAGCTTAGAACTAGCGGAGCAGTTCTTC,CASSLELAEQFF
TRBJ2-7,few,NA,TRBV4-3,TGCGCCAGCAGCCGAACACGGACCTACGAGCAGTACTTC,CASSRTRTYEQYF
TRBJ2-1,many,TRBD2,TRBV12-3/TRBV12-4,TGTGCCAGCAGTTTGACTAGCGGGAGAGGTGAGCAGTTCTTC,CASSLTSGRGEQFF
TRBJ1-6,few,TRBD1,TRBV6-2/TRBV6-3,TGTGCCAGCAGTAACGGACAGGATAATTCACCCCTCCACTTT,CASSNGQDNSPLHF
TRBJ2-4,many,TRBD1,TRBV27,TGTGCCAGCAGCCAATACAGGGGTGACATTCAGTACTTC,CASSQYRGDIQYF
TRBJ1-2,few,NA,TRBV12-3/TRBV12-4,TGTGCCAACCACCGGGGGGACCTTAACTATGGCTACACCTTC,CANHRGDLNYGYTF
TRBJ2-2,few,TRBD2,TRBV20-1,TGCAGTGCTAGCGGGGGACTAACGAACACCGGGGAGCTGTTTTTT,CSASGGLTNTGELFF
TRBJ2-7,NA,NA,TRBV7-2,TGTGCCAGCAGCTTAAGGCAGGGGGGCCACTACGAGCAGTACTTC,CASSLRQGGHYEQYF
TRBJ1-6,NA,NA,TRBV7-8,TGTGCCAGCAGCTTATACGGGATATTTCGGAATTCACCCCTCCACTTT,CASSLYGIFRNSPLHF
TRBJ2-2,many,NA,TRBV4-3,TGCGCCAGCAGCCACGTGCCGAACACCGGGGAGCTGTTTTTT,CASSHVPNTGELFF
TRBJ1-1,NA,TRBD1,TRBV27,TGTGCCAGCAGTAAATACAGGGGTAGCAGGACGCACACTGAAGCTTTCTTT,CASSKYRGSRTHTEAFF
TRBJ1-6,many,NA,TRBV5-6,TGTGCCAGCAGCTTGGATCCAGGAGTAAATTCACCCCTCCACTTT,CASSLDPGVNSPLHF
TRBJ2-2,NA,NA,TRBV6-1,TGTGCCAGCGGCAACAGCCTCGGCGGGGAGCTGTTTTTT,CASGNSLGGELFF
TRBJ2-2,many,NA,TRBV5-5,TGTGCCAGCAGCTTGGGTGGGACGGGAAACACCGGGGAGCTGTTTTTT,CASSLGGTGNTGELFF
TRBJ1-1,few,TRBD1,TRBV6-2/TRBV6-3,TGTGCCAGCAGTTCAGGGACAGGGTGGAACACTGAAGCTTTCTTT,CASSSGTGWNTEAFF
TRBJ2-4,NA,NA,TRBV6-5,TGTGCCAGCAGTTACCCCGCGTCCGCCAAAAACATTCAGTACTTC,CASSYPASAKNIQYF
TRBJ2-1,NA,NA,TRBV7-9,TGTGCCAGCAGCTTTTATCAGGGCCCTCAGGGGCAGTTCTTC,CASSFYQGPQGQFF
TRBJ2-2,NA,NA,TRBV15,TGTGCCACCAGCAGAGGACTGGAAGGGTCCACCGGGGAGCTGTTTTTT,CATSRGLEGSTGELFF
TRBJ1-3,few,NA,TRBV12-3/TRBV12-4,TGTGCCAGCAGTTTAGCGAGGACACTCACTGGAAACACCATATATTTT,CASSLARTLTGNTIYF
TRBJ2-3,few,NA,TRBV30,TGTGCCTGGAGGCGGCAGTCGGCAGATACGCAGTATTTT,CAWRRQSADTQYF
TRBJ1-2,NA,NA,TRBV6-5,TGTGCCAGCAGTTACTCGAGGTCTGCTAACTATGGCTACACCTTC,CASSYSRSANYGYTF
TRBJ2-7,many,NA,TRBV29-1,TGCAGCGTTGATGGGCTAGCCGGAGGCGTGCAGTACTTC,CSVDGLAGGVQYF
TRBJ2-1,NA,TRBD2,TRBV20-1,TGCAGTGGGTCTAGCGGGAGAGGTGATGAGCAGTTCTTC,CSGSSGRGDEQFF
TRBJ2-1,few,NA,TRBV20-1,TGCAGTGCTAGAGACGGCGGGGTGGCCTACAATGAGCAGTTCTTC,CSARDGGVAYNEQFF
TRBJ2-7,NA,NA,TRBV5-1,TGCGCCAGCAGCTTTAACAGGCCCTCCTACGAGCAGTACTTC,CASSFNRPSYEQYF
TRBJ2-3,few,TRBD2,TRBV9,TGTGCCAGCAGCGGGGGGGGTAAGGATACGCAGTATTTT,CASSGGGKDTQYF
TRBJ2-2,NA,NA,TRBV6-2/TRBV6-3,TGTGCCAGCAGTTACGGTCCGGGTACCGGCCCCGGGGAGCTGTTTTTT,CASSYGPGTGPGELFF
TRBJ1-5,NA,TRBD1,TRBV10-3,TGTGCCATCAGTGAGTCTCGGACAGGGTGGAACAATCAGCCCCAGCATTTT,CAISESRTGWNNQPQHF
TRBJ1-2,many,TRBD1,TRBV9,TGTGCCAGCACCCCTACTACGGGCAGGGGGCTTTCTGGCTACACCTTC,CASTPTTGRGLSGYTF
TRBJ2-7,many,TRBD1,TRBV4-3,TGCGCCAGCAGCCACGGACAGGACTACGAGCAGTACTTC,CASSHGQDYEQYF
TRBJ2-5,once,TRBD2,TRBV7-2,TGTGCCAGCAGCTTGGGACTAGCGGGAGCGGTGACCCAGTACTTC,CASSLGLAGAVTQYF
TRBJ1-5,many,NA,TRBV12-3/TRBV12-4,TGTGCCAGCAGGGGTAGCAATCAGCCCCAGCATTTT,CASRGSNQPQHF
TRBJ1-6,many,TRBD1,TRBV12-3/TRBV12-4,TGTGCCAGCAGCGAGGACAGGGGATCCTATAATTCACCCCTCCACTTT,CASSEDRGSYNSPLHF
TRBJ1-4,NA,NA,TRBV5-6,TGTGCCAGCAGCGGGGGAGAAAAACTGTTTTTT,CASSGGEKLFF
TRBJ1-1,few,NA,TRBV6-6,TGTGCCAGCAGTTACAGTAGGGAGGCTGAAGCTTTCTTT,CASSYSREAEAFF
TRBJ2-3,NA,NA,TRBV9,TGTGCCAGCAGCGTCCACCCGGGAGCGACAGATACGCAGTATTTT,CASSVHPGATDTQYF
TRBJ2-7,NA,NA,TRBV5-8,TGTGCCAGCTCCTCGGGTTACTTC,CASSSGYF
TRBJ1-3,NA,NA,TRBV4-1,TGCGCCAGCAGCCAAGCCCCCGGGGTCTCTGGAAACACCATATATTTT,CASSQAPGVSGNTIYF
TRBJ1-2,NA,NA,TRBV20-1,TGCAGTGCTAGAGGGACTGTAAGCTATGGCTACACCTTC,CSARGTVSYGYTF
TRBJ1-3,NA,NA,TRBV20-1,TGCAGTGCGGGGTCATCAGGGGAGGGAAACACCATATATTTT,CSAGSSGEGNTIYF
TRBJ2-5,many,TRBD1,TRBV7-9,TGTGCCAGCACCCTACCTCTGGGACAGCTTCAAGAGACCCAGTACTTC,CASTLPLGQLQETQYF
TRBJ1-6,few,NA,TRBV6-1,TGTGCCAGCAGGACCGGGACGACGGGAGGTGGCCTCCACTTT,CASRTGTTGGGLHF
TRBJ1-1,NA,NA,TRBV19,TGTGCAAGTAGTATGGGTACAGATAACACTGAAGCTTTCTTT,CASSMGTDNTEAFF
TRBJ1-1,few,NA,TRBV29-1,TGCAGCGTCGGTCTAATCTTGGGGGCTGAAGCTTTCTTT,CSVGLILGAEAFF
TRBJ2-1,many,NA,TRBV7-9,TGTGCCAGCAGCCCTTGGGCGGGGCACAACAATGAGCAGTTCTTC,CASSPWAGHNNEQFF
TRBJ2-1,many,NA,TRBV6-5,TGTGCCAGCAGTTACTCGGGACCGAGAGAGCAGTTCTTC,CASSYSGPREQFF